This is a list of T cell receptor beta chains from one sample in a study of T-cell reconstitution after alpha-beta-depleted transplantation in children. TCRdb independently ran MiXCR on the PCR reads; one entry per CDR3 protein. Of a few hundred thousand distinct CDR3 sequences in the sample, roughly 27% were seen once. Sequences were derived from PBMCs, sampled before TCRalphabeta/CD19-depleted stem cell transplant. These receptors were collected from a boy in the first two years of life with Wiskott-Aldrich syndrome, due to receive a stem cell transplant. The CDR3 runs from the conserved cysteine through the conserved F or W. The D gene is left open where the match is weak. The size of a clone is reported for some rows only, either as once, few or many, or as a class for expanded clones.

>TRBD1|TRBV6-2/TRBV6-3|TRBJ2-2|NA
CASSPPPGQGLLRLLIAGELFF
TGTGCCAGCAGTCCCCCTCCGGGACAGGGCCTACTACGGTTGCTTATAGCCGGGGAGCTGTTTTTT
>TRBD1|TRBV10-1|TRBJ1-6|many
CASSEHRGNSPLHF
TGCGCCAGCAGTGAACACAGGGGGAATTCACCCCTCCACTTT
>TRBD1|TRBV14|TRBJ2-7|NA
CASSQGGQSYEQYF
TGTGCCAGCAGCCAAGGGGGACAGTCCTACGAGCAGTACTTC
>NA|TRBV18|TRBJ2-7|NA
CASSPMTGEGEQYF
TGTGCCAGCTCACCGATGACAGGGGAGGGCGAGCAGTACTTC
>NA|TRBV29-1|TRBJ1-1|NA
CSVARGPEAFF
TGCAGCGTTGCCAGGGGTCCTGAAGCTTTCTTT
>NA|TRBV12-3/TRBV12-4|TRBJ1-1|NA
CASSLSRIDMNTEAFF
TGTGCCAGCAGTTTATCCAGGATAGACATGAACACTGAAGCTTTCTTT
>NA|TRBV28|TRBJ2-7|NA
CAILPVSSYEQYF
TGTGCCATCCTGCCGGTTAGCTCCTACGAGCAGTACTTC
>NA|TRBV11-2|TRBJ1-2|few
CASSLVFQGRGYGYTF
TGTGCCAGCAGCTTAGTATTCCAGGGTCGCGGCTATGGCTACACCTTC
>TRBD1|TRBV12-3/TRBV12-4|TRBJ2-3|NA
CASIKRRTGNTDTQYF
TGTGCCAGCATCAAACGACGGACAGGGAACACAGATACGCAGTATTTT
>TRBD1|TRBV28|TRBJ1-3|few
CASSSGQRNTIYF
TGTGCCAGCAGTTCGGGACAGCGAAACACCATATATTTT
>NA|TRBV24-1|TRBJ2-1|few
CATSGDGLLAQFF
TGTGCCACCAGTGGCGACGGGCTCTTGGCGCAGTTCTTC
>TRBD2|TRBV10-2|TRBJ2-2|NA
CASTGLGTGELFF
TGCGCCAGCACGGGACTAGGCACCGGGGAGCTGTTTTTT
>TRBD2|TRBV20-1|TRBJ2-2|few
CSASGLSPTGELFF
TGCAGTGCCTCGGGACTATCGCCCACCGGGGAGCTGTTTTTT
>NA|TRBV7-3|TRBJ2-2|few
CASSSPHTGELFF
TGTGCCAGCAGCTCACCCCACACCGGGGAGCTGTTTTTT
>TRBD2|TRBV19|TRBJ2-2|few
CASSIISGRAAGELFF
TGTGCCAGTAGTATTATTAGCGGGAGGGCCGCCGGGGAGCTGTTTTTT
>TRBD1|TRBV29-1|TRBJ2-5|NA
CSVDLARGSSKTQYF
TGCAGCGTTGATCTGGCCAGGGGGTCTTCGAAGACCCAGTACTTC
>TRBD1|TRBV3-1|TRBJ2-1|few
CASRDRGYNEQFF
TGTGCCAGCCGGGACAGGGGGTACAATGAGCAGTTCTTC
>NA|TRBV5-6|TRBJ2-3|NA
CASSLYGDPYTDTQYF
TGTGCCAGCAGCTTGTACGGGGACCCTTACACAGATACGCAGTATTTT
>TRBD2|TRBV6-1|TRBJ2-7|NA
CASIRLAGVRSYEQYF
TGTGCCAGCATTCGGTTAGCGGGAGTGAGGTCCTACGAGCAGTACTTC
>NA|TRBV20-1|TRBJ2-7|few
CSARIDASSYEQYF
TGCAGTGCTAGAATTGACGCCTCCTCCTACGAGCAGTACTTC
>NA|TRBV28|TRBJ2-4|NA
CASSLFATGIVVIQYF
TGTGCCAGCAGTTTATTCGCAACGGGGATTGTAGTCATTCAGTACTTC
>NA|TRBV6-5|TRBJ2-7|NA
CASSYTGHLYEQYF
TGTGCCAGCAGTTATACGGGACACCTCTACGAGCAGTACTTC
>NA|TRBV5-1|TRBJ2-2|NA
CASSITGELFF
TGCGCCAGCAGTATAACCGGGGAGCTGTTTTTT
>TRBD2|TRBV20-1|TRBJ2-1|few
CSASEFWLGTSGRSEQFF
TGCAGTGCTAGCGAATTCTGGTTAGGGACTAGCGGGAGGAGTGAGCAGTTCTTC
>NA|TRBV4-2|TRBJ1-5|NA
CASSQDGGPLNQPQHF
TGTGCCAGCAGCCAAGACGGGGGACCACTCAATCAGCCCCAGCATTTT
>NA|TRBV15|TRBJ1-1|NA
CATSRDWPGGTEAFF
TGTGCCACCAGCAGAGATTGGCCCGGCGGGACTGAAGCTTTCTTT
>TRBD2|TRBV7-2|TRBJ2-1|many
CASSLGGGNNEQFF
TGTGCCAGCAGCTTAGGGGGAGGGAACAATGAGCAGTTCTTC
>NA|TRBV27|TRBJ2-2|NA
CASSLWPGDTGELFF
TGTGCCAGCAGTTTATGGCCAGGGGACACCGGGGAGCTGTTTTTC
>TRBD2|TRBV5-1|TRBJ2-1|few
CASSLAGLAGGGEQFF
TGCGCCAGCAGCTTGGCCGGGCTAGCGGGAGGGGGAGAGCAGTTCTTC
>NA|TRBV27|TRBJ2-3|NA
CASSFRWTTTDTQYF
TGTGCCAGCAGTTTCAGGTGGACTACCACAGATACGCAGTATTTT
>NA|TRBV7-2|TRBJ2-2|NA
CASSLAGTPRELFF
TGTGCCAGCAGCTTAGCCGGGACCCCTCGGGAGCTGTTTTTT
>NA|TRBV12-3/TRBV12-4|TRBJ1-2|many
CASSLGRDYGYTF
TGTGCCAGCAGCTTGGGACGGGACTATGGCTACACCTTC
>NA|TRBV20-1|TRBJ1-4|few
CSARAGDNEKLFF
TGCAGTGCTAGAGCTGGTGATAATGAAAAACTGTTTTTT
>TRBD1|TRBV7-9|TRBJ2-5|few
CASSLVPGGEGETQYF
TGTGCCAGCAGCTTAGTCCCAGGGGGCGAAGGAGAGACCCAGTACTTC
>NA|TRBV10-3|TRBJ1-1|few
CAISDSRTAGEAFF
TGTGCCATCAGTGACTCCCGGACAGCAGGCGAAGCTTTCTTT
>TRBD1|TRBV20-1|TRBJ2-1|NA
CSARRGPAYNEQFF
TGCAGTGCTAGGAGGGGGCCGGCCTACAATGAGCAGTTCTTC
>NA|TRBV5-6|TRBJ2-7|few
CASSQWDVLAGTYEQYF
TGTGCCAGCAGCCAGTGGGACGTCCTGGCAGGAACCTACGAGCAGTACTTC
>TRBD2|TRBV20-1|TRBJ2-3|few
CSARLAGNTDTQYF
TGCAGTGCTAGGCTAGCGGGGAACACAGATACGCAGTATTTT
>NA|TRBV12-3/TRBV12-4|TRBJ2-7|NA
CASSFRQTSYEQYF
TGTGCCAGCAGTTTTCGGCAGACCTCCTACGAGCAGTACTTC
>NA|TRBV9|TRBJ1-1|few
CASSVREVNTEAFF
TGTGCCAGCAGCGTAAGGGAGGTGAACACTGAAGCTTTCTTT
>NA|TRBV20-1|TRBJ1-5|NA
CSARDQRRQPQHF
TGCAGTGCTAGAGACCAGAGGAGGCAGCCCCAGCATTTT
>TRBD2|TRBV6-2/TRBV6-3|TRBJ2-1|NA
CASKNAGLAPYNEQFF
TGTGCCAGCAAGAACGCGGGACTAGCACCTTACAATGAGCAGTTCTTC
>TRBD2|TRBV5-4|TRBJ2-2|few
CASSPGGDVAGELFF
TGTGCCAGCAGTCCGGGAGGGGACGTGGCCGGGGAGCTGTTTTTT
>NA|TRBV5-1|TRBJ2-1|NA
CASSDTSRYNEQFF
TGCGCCAGCAGCGACACTAGCCGCTACAATGAGCAGTTCTTC
>NA|TRBV7-9|TRBJ1-2|NA
CASSLAKGGNYGYTF
TGTGCCAGCAGCTTAGCGAAAGGGGGTAACTATGGCTACACCTTC
>TRBD1|TRBV9|TRBJ1-1|few
CASSVVQGWNTEAFF
TGTGCCAGCAGCGTAGTACAGGGGTGGAACACTGAAGCTTTCTTT
>NA|TRBV5-6|TRBJ2-2|NA
CASSLGLTGELFF
TGTGCCAGCAGCTTGGGACTCACCGGGGAGCTGTTTTTT
>TRBD2|TRBV6-2/TRBV6-3|TRBJ2-1|few
CASSGLAGGPNEQFF
TGTGCCAGCAGTGGACTAGCGGGAGGGCCCAATGAGCAGTTCTTC
>NA|TRBV5-1|TRBJ1-1|once
CASSKQCCNTEAFF
TGCGCCAGCAGCAAACAGTGCTGTAACACTGAAGCTTTCTTT
>NA|TRBV5-1|TRBJ2-1|NA
CASSLAIGASYNEQFF
TGCGCCAGCAGCTTGGCCATAGGGGCCTCCTACAATGAGCAGTTCTTC
>NA|TRBV29-1|TRBJ2-1|NA
CSVKDRGSYNEQFF
TGCAGCGTCAAGGACAGAGGGTCCTACAATGAGCAGTTCTTC